The rows below give T cell receptor beta chains drawn from one sample of a study of T cells in Graves' hyperthyroidism and ophthalmopathy. MiXCR, run by TCRdb on the multiplex PCR reads, gives a single entry per CDR3 protein. Of under 250,000 distinct CDR3 sequences listed, roughly 22% are singletons. Sequenced sample: blood. Source of these receptors: a middle-aged woman with Graves' ophthalmopathy. CDR3s include the opening cysteine and the closing phenylalanine or tryptophan. The D gene is left open where the match is weak. Only some rows state a clone size, as once, few, many or a class for expanded clones.

clone_size,j_call,v_call,d_call,cdr3_nt,cdr3_aa
-,TRBJ1-2,TRBV28,-,TGTGCCAGCAGTCCAAGTTCGCCCTATGGCTACACCTTC,CASSPSSPYGYTF
-,TRBJ1-5,TRBV6-1,-,TGTGCCTCGGGGGGGGGGCGTGGGCAGCCCCAGCATTTT,CASGGGRGQPQHF
many,TRBJ2-3,TRBV6-1,TRBD2,TGTGCCAGCACCCCGGGAGGGCCTAGCACAGATACGCAGTATTTT,CASTPGGPSTDTQYF
many,TRBJ2-1,TRBV6-1,TRBD2,TGTGCCAGCAGCACCCGACTAGCGGGAGGGGCTACCAATGAGCAGTTCTTC,CASSTRLAGGATNEQFF
many,TRBJ2-7,TRBV10-3,TRBD2,TGTGCCATCAGTGAAGGTCTAGCGGTCTACGAGCAGTACTTC,CAISEGLAVYEQYF
many,TRBJ1-3,TRBV6-1,-,TGTGCCAGCAGTCGGCTACAAGTCCAGGGAAGAAACACCATATATTTT,CASSRLQVQGRNTIYF
-,TRBJ2-2,TRBV2,-,TGTGCCAGCAGTGAATTAGACAGGTCCAGCGCGAACACCGGGGAGCTGTTTTTT,CASSELDRSSANTGELFF
-,TRBJ2-1,TRBV27,TRBD1,TGTGCCAGCAGTGGAGGGACAGGTTGGAATGAGCAGTTCTTC,CASSGGTGWNEQFF
many,TRBJ1-1,TRBV28,TRBD1,TGTGCCAGCAGTTTATTGGGACAGCTGAACACTGAAGCTTTCTTT,CASSLLGQLNTEAFF
many,TRBJ1-2,TRBV28,TRBD1,TGTGCCAGCAGTTTTCAGGGGGCGAGCTATGGCTACACCTTC,CASSFQGASYGYTF
-,TRBJ2-7,TRBV27,-,TGTGCCAGCAGTTCGGGATTGACAGGAAACTACTACGAGCAGTACTTC,CASSSGLTGNYYEQYF
-,TRBJ2-2,TRBV7-3,-,TGTGCCAGCAGCTTAACCCGGGGTACCGGGGAGCTGTTTTTT,CASSLTRGTGELFF
many,TRBJ2-7,TRBV6-2/TRBV6-3,-,TGTGCCAGCAGTTACTTATCTATGGGTACCTACGAGCAGTACTTC,CASSYLSMGTYEQYF
few,TRBJ2-7,TRBV28,-,TGTGCCAGCAGTTCTATATACCCTGGGAGGTCAGGGCAGTACTTC,CASSSIYPGRSGQYF
many,TRBJ2-5,TRBV9,-,TGTGCCAGCAGCGTAGAGGACGACCTACAAGAGACCCAGTACTTC,CASSVEDDLQETQYF
many,TRBJ1-5,TRBV19,-,TGTGCCAGTAGTCCGGGGGGGCCGGCTAGCAATCAGCCCCAGCATTTT,CASSPGGPASNQPQHF
many,TRBJ2-5,TRBV28,-,TGTGCCAGCAAGGAGGGGGCTCCCCGTTTGGAGACCCAGTACTTC,CASKEGAPRLETQYF
many,TRBJ2-5,TRBV2,TRBD1,TGTGCCAGCAGTGAGAGACAGGGGCGTCAAGAGACCCAGTACTTC,CASSERQGRQETQYF
many,TRBJ1-1,TRBV19,-,TGTGCCAGTAGTGGTCCGGGGGCAATAAGCACTGAAGCTTTCTTT,CASSGPGAISTEAFF
many,TRBJ2-2,TRBV6-5,-,TGTGCCAGCAGTCCGTGGGTGAACACCGGGGAGCTGTTTTTT,CASSPWVNTGELFF
many,TRBJ1-1,TRBV12-3/TRBV12-4,TRBD1,TGTGCCAGCAGCCTTGGGACAGTCTACACTGAAGCTTTCTTT,CASSLGTVYTEAFF
many,TRBJ1-2,TRBV5-1,-,TGCGCCAGCAGCTTGGGAGCCGGGGCGGGAGGCTACACCTTC,CASSLGAGAGGYTF